This TCR beta chain was obtained from a study of graft-versus-host responses after intestinal transplantation. Study-level information: Once they had received anti-thymocyte globulin induction, all recipients took tacrolimus and steroids for approximately three years.

Comments on this clone: The antigen is undetermined.

Profiled with immunoSEQ multiplex PCR; TCRdb holds only in-frame clones, not every one. This table holds more than 95,000 clones, roughly 87% found once. V dropped 3 bases and J dropped 6 bases, with 15 bases sitting between them. The germline V gene encodes CDR1 MNHNY and CDR2 SVGAGI (reference sequence). This CDR3 comprises 15 residues. The chain is built from TRBV6-6 and TRBJ2-1; D is ambiguous. The specimen comprised unstimulated CD4+ T cells sorted from spleen or lymph node cells, sampled before intestinal transplant. The receptor was isolated from a human donor who received an intestinal transplant. The CDR3: CASSYGPPSLNEQFF. CDR3 DNA sequence: TGTGCCAGCAGTTATGGCCCACCTTCACTCAATGAGCAGTTCTTC.